This record concerns one T cell receptor (beta chain) sequence. Antigen: not known. The donors comprised healthy bone marrow donors. The trim removed 0 bases at V and 6 bases at J, leaving 7 bases unmatched. Germline V gene lookup returns CDR1 MGHRA and CDR2 YSYEKL. This CDR3 contains 15 residues. The data stem from a study of cytomegalovirus exposure and HLA in healthy donors. Primers included in the PCR were 60 Vbeta and 13 Jbeta primers. This table comes from immunoSEQ multiplex PCR, and its TCRdb copy is limited to in-frame clones, with some not included. The table includes about 200,000 clones, about 80% detected once. Notes on the study in general: Most CMV-associated TCR beta chains were later found to appear HLA-restricted. The investigators catalogued 160 or so TCR beta chains as cytomegalovirus-associated.

The sequence was obtained from a woman aged 25 to 45 in good health and CMV-seropositive. The sample was PBMCs. The chain joins TRBV4-1 to TRBJ1-2; 7 bases map to TRBD1. The CDR3 is CASSQDPGQYDGYTF. Written as DNA, the CDR3 is TGCGCCAGCAGCCAAGACCCGGGACAGTATGATGGCTACACCTTC.